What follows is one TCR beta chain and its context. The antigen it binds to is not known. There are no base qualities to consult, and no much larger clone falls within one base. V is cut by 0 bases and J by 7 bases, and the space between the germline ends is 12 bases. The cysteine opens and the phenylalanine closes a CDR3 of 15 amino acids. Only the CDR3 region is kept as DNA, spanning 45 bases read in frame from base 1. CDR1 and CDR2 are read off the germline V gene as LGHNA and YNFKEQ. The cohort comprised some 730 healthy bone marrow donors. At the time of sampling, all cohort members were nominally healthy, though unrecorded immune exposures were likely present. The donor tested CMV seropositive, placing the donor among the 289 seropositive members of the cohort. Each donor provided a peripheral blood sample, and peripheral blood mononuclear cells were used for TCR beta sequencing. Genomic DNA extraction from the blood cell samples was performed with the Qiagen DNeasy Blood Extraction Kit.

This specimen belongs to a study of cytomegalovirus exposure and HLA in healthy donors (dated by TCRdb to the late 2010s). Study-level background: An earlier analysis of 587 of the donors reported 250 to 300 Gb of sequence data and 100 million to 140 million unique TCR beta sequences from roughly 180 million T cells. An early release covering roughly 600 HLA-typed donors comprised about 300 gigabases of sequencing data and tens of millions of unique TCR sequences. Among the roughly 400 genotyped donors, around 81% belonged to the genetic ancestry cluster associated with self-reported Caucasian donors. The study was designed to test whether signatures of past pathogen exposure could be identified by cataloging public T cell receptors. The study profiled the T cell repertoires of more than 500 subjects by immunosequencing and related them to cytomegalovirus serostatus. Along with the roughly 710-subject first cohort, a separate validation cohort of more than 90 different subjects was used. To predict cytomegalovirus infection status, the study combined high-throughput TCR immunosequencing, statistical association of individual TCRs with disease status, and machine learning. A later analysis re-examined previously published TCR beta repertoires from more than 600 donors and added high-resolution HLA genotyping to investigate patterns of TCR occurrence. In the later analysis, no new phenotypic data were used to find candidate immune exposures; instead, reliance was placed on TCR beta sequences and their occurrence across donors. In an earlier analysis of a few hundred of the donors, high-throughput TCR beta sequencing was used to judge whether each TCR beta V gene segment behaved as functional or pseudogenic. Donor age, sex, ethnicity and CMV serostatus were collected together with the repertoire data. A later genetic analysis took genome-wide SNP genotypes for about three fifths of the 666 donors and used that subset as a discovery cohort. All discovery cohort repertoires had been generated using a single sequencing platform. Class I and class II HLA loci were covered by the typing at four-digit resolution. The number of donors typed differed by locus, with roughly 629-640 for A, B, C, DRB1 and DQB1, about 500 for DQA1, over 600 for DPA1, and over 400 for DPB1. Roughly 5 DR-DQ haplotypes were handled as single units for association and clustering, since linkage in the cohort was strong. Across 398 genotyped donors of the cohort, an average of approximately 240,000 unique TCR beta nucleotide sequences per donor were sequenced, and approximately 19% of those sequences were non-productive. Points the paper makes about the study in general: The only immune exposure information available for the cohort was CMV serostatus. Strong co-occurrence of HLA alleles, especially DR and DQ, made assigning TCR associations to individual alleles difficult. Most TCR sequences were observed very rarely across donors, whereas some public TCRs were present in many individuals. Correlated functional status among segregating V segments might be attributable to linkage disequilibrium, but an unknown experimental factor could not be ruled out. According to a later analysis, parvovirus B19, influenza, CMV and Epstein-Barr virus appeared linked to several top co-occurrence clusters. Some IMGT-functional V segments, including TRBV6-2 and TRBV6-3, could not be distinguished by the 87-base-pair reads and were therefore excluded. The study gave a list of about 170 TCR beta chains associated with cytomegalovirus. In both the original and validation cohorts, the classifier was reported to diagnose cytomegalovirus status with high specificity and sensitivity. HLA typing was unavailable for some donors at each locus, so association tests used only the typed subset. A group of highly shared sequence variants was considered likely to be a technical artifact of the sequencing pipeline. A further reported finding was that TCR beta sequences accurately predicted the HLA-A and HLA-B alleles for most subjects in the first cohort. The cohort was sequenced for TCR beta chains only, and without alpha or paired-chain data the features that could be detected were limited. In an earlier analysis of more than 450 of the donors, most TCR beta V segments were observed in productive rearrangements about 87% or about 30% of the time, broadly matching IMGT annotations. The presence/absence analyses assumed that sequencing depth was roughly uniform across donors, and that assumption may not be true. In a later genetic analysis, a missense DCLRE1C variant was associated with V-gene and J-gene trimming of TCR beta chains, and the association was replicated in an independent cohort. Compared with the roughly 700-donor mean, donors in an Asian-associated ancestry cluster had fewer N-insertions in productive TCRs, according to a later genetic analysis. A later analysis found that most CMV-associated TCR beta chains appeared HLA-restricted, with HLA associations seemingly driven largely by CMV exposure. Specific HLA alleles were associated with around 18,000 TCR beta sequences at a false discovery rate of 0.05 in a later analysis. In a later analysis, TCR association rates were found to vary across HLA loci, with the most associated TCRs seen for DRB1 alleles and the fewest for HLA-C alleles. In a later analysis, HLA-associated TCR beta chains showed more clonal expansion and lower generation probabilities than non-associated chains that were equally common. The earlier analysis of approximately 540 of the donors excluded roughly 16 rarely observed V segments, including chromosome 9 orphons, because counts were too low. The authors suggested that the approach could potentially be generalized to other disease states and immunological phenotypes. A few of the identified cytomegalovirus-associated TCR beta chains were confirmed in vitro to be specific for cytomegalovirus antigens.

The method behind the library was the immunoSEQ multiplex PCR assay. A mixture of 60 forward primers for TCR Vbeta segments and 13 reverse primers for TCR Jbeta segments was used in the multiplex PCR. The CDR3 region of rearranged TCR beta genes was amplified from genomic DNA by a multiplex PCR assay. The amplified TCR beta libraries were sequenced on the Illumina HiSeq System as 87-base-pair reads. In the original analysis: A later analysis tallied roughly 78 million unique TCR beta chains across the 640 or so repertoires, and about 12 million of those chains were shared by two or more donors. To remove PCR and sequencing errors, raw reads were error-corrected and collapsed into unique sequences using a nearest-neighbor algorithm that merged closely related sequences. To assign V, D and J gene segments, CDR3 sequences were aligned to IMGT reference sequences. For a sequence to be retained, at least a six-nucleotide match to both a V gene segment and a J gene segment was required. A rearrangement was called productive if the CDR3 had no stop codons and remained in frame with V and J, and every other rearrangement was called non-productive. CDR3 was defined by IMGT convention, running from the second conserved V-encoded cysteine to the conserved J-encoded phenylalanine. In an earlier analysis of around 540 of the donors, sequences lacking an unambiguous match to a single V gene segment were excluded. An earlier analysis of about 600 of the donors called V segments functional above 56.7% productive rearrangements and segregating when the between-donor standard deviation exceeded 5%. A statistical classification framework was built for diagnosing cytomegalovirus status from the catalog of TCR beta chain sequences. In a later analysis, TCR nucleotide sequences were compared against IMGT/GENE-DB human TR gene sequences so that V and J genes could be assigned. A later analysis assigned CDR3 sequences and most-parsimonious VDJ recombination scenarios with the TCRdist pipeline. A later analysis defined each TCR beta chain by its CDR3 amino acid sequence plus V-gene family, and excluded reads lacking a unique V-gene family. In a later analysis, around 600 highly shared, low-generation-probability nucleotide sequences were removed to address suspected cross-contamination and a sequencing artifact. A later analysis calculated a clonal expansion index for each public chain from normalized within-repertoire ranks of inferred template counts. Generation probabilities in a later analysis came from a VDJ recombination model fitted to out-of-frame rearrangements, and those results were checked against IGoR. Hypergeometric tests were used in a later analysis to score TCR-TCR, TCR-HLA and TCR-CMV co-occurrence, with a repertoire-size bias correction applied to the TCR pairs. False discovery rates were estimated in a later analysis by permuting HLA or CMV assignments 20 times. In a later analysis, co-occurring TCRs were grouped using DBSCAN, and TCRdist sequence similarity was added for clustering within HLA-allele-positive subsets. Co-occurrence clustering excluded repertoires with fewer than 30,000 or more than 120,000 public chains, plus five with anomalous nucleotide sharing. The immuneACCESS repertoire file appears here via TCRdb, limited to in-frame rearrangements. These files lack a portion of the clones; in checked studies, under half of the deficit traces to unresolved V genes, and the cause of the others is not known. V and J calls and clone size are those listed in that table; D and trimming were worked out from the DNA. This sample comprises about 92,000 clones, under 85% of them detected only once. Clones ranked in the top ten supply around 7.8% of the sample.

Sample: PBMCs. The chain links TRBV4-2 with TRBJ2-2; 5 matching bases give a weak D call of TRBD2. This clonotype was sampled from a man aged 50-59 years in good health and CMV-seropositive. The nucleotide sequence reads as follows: TGTGCCAGCAGCCAAGATAATAGCGTGGACGGGGAGCTGTTTTTT. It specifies CASSQDNSVDGELFF.